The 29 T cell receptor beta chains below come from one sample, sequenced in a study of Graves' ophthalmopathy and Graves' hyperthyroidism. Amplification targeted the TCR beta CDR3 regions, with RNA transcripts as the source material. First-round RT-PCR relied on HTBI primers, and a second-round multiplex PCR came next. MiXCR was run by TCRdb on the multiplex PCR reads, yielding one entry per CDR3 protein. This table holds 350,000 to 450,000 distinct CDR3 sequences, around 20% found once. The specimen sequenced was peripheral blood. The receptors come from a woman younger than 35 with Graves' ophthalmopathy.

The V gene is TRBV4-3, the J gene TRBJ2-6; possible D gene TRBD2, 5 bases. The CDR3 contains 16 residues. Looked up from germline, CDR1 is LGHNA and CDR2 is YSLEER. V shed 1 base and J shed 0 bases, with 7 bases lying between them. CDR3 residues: CASSQVGASGANVLTF. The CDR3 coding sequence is TGCGCCAGCAGCCAAGTGGGAGCCTCTGGGGCCAACGTCCTGACTTTC.

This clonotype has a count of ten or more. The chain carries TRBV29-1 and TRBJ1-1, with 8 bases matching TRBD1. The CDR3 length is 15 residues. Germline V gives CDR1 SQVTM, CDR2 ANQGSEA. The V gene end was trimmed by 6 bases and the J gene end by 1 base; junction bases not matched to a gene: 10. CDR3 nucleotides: TGCAGCGTGCCCGGACAGGGAGGTTGGAACACTGAAGCTTTCTTT. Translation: CSVPGQGGWNTEAFF.

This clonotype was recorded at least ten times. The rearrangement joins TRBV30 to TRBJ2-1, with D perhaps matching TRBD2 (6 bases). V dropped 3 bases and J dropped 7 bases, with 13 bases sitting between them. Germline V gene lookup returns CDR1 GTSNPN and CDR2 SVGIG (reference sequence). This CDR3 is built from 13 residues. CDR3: CAWSVGLRNEQFF. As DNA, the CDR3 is TGTGCCTGGAGCGTGGGACTTCGTAATGAGCAGTTCTTC.

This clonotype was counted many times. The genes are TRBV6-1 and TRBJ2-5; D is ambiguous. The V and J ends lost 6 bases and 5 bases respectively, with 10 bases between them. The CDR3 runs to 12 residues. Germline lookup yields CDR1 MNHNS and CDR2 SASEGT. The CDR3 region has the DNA TGTGCCAGCAGCCCCTGGTCGGAGACCCAGTACTTC. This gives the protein CASSPWSETQYF.

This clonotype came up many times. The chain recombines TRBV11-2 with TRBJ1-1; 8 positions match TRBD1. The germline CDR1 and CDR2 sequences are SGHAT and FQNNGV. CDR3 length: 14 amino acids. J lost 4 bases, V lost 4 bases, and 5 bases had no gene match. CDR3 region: CASSSNRGATEAFF. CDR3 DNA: TGTGCCAGCAGCTCTAACAGGGGGGCCACTGAAGCTTTCTTT.

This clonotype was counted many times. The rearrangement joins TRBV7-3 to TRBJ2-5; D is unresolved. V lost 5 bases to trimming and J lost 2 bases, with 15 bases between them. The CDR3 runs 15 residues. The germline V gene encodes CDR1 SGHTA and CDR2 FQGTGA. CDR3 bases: TGTGCCAGCAGCGCACCACATCCTCCGCAAGAGACCCAGTACTTC. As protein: CASSAPHPPQETQYF.

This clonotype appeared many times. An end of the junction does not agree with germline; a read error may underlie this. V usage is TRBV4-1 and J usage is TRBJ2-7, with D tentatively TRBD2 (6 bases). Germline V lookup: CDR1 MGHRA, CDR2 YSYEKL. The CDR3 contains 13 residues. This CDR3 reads CASSQAGSYEQYF. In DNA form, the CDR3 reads TGTGCCAGCAGCCAAGCGGGCTCCTACGAGCAGTACTTC.

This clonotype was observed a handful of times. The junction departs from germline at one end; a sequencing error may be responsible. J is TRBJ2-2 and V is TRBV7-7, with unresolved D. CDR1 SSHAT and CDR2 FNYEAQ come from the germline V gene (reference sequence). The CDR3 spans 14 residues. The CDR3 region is CASSYETYTGELFF. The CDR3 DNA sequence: TGTGCTAGCAGCTATGAGACCTACACCGGGGAGCTGTTTTTT. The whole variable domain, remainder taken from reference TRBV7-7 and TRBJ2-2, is GAGVSQSPRYKVTKRGQDVTLRCDPISSHATLYWYQQALGQGPEFLTYFNYEAQPDKSGLPSDRFSAERPEGSISTLTIQRTEQRDSAMYRCASSYETYTGELFFGEGSRLTVL.

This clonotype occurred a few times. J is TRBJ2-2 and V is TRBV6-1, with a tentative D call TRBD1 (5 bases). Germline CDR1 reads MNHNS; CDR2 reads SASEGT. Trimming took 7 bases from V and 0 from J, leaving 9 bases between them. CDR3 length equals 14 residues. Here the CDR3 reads CASKGLSNTGELFF. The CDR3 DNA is TGTGCCAGCAAGGGGTTATCGAACACCGGGGAGCTGTTTTTT.

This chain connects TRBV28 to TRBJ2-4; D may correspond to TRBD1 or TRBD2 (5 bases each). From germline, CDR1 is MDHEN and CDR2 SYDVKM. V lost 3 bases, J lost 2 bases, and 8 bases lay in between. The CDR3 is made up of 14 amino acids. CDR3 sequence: CASSLGVPKNIQYF. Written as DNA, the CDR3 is TGTGCCAGCAGTTTGGGGGTTCCCAAAAACATTCAGTACTTC.

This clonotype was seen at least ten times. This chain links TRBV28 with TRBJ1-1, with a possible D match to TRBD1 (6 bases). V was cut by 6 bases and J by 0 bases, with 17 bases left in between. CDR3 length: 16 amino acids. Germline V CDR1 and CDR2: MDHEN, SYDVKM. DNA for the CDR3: TGTGCCAGCAGGAGAGGGGGGGCTAGGATGAACACTGAAGCTTTCTTT. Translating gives CASRRGGARMNTEAFF.

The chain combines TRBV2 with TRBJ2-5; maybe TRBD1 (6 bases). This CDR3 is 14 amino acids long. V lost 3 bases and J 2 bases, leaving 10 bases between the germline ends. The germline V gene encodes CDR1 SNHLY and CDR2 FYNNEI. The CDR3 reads CASSDWTEQETQYF. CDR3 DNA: TGTGCCAGCAGTGATTGGACAGAGCAAGAGACCCAGTACTTC.

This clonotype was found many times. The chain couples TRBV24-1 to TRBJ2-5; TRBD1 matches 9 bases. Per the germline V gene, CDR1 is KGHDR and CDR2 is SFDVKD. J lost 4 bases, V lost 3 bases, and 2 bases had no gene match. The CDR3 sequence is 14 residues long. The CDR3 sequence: CATSDTGGRETQYF. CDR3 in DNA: TGTGCCACCAGTGATACAGGGGGCAGAGAGACCCAGTACTTC.

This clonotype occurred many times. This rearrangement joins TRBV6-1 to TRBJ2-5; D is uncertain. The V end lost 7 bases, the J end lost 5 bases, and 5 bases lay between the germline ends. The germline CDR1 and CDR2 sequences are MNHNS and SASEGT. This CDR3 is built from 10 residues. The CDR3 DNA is TGTGCCAGCACCGGGGAGACCCAGTACTTC. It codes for CASTGETQYF.

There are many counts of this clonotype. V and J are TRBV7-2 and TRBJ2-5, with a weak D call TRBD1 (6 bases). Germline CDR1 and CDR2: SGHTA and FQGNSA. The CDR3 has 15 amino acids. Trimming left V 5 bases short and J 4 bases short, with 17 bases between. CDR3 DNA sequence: TGTGCCAGCAGCGAGGACAGCAGTCGAGGAGAGACCCAGTACTTC. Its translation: CASSEDSSRGETQYF.

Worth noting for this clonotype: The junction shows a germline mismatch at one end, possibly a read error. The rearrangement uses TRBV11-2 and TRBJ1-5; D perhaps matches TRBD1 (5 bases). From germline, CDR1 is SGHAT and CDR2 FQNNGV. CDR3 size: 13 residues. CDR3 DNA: TGTGTCAGCAGCCCAGGGCGAGATCAGCCCCAGCATTTT. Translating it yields CVSSPGRDQPQHF.

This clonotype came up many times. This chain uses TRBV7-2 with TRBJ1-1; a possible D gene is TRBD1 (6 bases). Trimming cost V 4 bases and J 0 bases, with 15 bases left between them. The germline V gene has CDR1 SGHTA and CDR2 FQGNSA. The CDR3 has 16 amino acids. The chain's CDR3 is CASSSRTVSVNTEAFF. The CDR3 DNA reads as TGTGCCAGCAGCTCCCGGACAGTTAGCGTGAACACTGAAGCTTTCTTT.

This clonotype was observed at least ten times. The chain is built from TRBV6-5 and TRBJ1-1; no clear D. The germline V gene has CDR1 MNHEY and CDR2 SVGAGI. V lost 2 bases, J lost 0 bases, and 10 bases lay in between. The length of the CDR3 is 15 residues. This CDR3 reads CASSYIGRMNTEAFF. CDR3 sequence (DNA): TGTGCCAGCAGTTACATCGGACGGATGAACACTGAAGCTTTCTTT.

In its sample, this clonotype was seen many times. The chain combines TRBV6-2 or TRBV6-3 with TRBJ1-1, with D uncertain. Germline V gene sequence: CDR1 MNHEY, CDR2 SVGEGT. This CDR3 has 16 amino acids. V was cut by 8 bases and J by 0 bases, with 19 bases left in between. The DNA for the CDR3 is TGTGCCAGCGGCCCCCGGACGGGGTCCATGAACACTGAAGCTTTCTTT. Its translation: CASGPRTGSMNTEAFF.

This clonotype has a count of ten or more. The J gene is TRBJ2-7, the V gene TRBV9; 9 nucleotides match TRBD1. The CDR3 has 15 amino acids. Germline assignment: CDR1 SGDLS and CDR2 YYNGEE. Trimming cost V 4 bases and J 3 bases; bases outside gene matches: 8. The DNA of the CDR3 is TGTGCCAGCAGCCCCGGACAGGGGCAAGGCTACGAGCAGTACTTC. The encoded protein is CASSPGQGQGYEQYF.

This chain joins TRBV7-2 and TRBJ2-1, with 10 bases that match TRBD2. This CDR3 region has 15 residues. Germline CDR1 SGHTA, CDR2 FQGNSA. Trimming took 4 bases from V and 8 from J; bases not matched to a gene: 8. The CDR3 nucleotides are TGTGCCAGCAGCTATACTAGCGGGATCGGCTATGAGCAGTTCTTC. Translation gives CASSYTSGIGYEQFF.

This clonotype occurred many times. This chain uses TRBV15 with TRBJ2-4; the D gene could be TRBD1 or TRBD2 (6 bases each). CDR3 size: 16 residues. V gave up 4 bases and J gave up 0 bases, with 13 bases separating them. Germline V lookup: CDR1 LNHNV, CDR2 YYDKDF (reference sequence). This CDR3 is CATSTGALGAKNIQYF. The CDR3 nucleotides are TGTGCCACCAGCACGGGGGCCCTGGGAGCCAAAAACATTCAGTACTTC.

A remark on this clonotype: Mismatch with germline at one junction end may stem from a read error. CDR3 loop: CASSVGTSGGVTSAKNTQYF. The CDR3 nucleotides are TGTGCCAGCAGCGTTGGGACTAGCGGGGGAGTTACCTCGGCCAAAAACACTCAGTACTTC. The J gene is TRBJ2-4, the V gene TRBV9, with 14 bases identical to TRBD2. Germline V gene sequence: CDR1 SGDLS, CDR2 YYNGEE. This CDR3 has 20 residues.

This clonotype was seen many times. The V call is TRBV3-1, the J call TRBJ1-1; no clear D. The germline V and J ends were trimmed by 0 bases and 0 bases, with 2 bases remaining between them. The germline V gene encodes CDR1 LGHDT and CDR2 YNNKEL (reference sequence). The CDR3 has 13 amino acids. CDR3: CASSQEVNTEAFF. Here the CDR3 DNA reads TGTGCCAGCAGCCAAGAGGTGAACACTGAAGCTTTCTTT.

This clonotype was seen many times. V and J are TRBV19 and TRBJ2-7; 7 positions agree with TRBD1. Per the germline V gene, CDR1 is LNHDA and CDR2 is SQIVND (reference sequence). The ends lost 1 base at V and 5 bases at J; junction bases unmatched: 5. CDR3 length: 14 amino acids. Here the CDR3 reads CASSIVGGHHEQYF. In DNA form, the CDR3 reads TGTGCCAGTAGTATAGTAGGGGGCCATCACGAGCAGTACTTC.

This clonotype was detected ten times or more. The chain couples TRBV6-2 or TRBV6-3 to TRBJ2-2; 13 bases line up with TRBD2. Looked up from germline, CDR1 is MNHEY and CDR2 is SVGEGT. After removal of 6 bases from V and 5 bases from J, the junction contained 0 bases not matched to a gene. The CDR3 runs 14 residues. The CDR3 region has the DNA TGTGCCAGCAGGGGACTAGCGGGGACCGGGGAGCTGTTTTTT. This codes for CASRGLAGTGELFF.

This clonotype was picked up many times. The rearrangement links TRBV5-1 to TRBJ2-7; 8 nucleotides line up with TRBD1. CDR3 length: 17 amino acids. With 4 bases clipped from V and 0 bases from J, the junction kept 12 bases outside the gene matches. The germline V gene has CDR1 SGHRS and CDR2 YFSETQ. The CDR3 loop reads CASSRLTGTGPSYEQYF. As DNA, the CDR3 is TGCGCCAGCAGCCGCCTTACCGGGACAGGTCCCTCCTACGAGCAGTACTTC.

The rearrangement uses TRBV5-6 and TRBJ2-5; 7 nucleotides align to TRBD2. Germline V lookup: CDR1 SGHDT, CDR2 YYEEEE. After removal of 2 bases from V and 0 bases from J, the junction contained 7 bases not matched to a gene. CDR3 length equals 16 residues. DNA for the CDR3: TGTGCCAGCAGCTTTCGGCTAGCGGCGTACCAAGAGACCCAGTACTTC. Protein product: CASSFRLAAYQETQYF.

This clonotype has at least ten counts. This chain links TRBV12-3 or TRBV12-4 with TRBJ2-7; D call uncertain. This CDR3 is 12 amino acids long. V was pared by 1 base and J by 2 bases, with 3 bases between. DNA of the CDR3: TGTGCCAGCAGTTTAGAGACCTACGAGCAGTACTTC. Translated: CASSLETYEQYF.